This T cell receptor beta chain derives from a study of blood T cell repertoires in COVID-19. Whole-study context: Material from acute and convalescent COVID-19 was sourced from the United States, Italy and Spain. The cDNA or gDNA used as material had been derived from T cells, B-cell-depleted T cells, or PBMCs.

This CDR3 spans 14 amino acids. The V and J ends lost 7 bases and 4 bases, in that order; junction bases with no gene match: 6. The germline V gene has CDR1 ENHRY and CDR2 SYGVKD. Original data processing: Amplifying reference gene primers gave estimates of nucleated cell counts. Data came from immunoSEQ multiplex PCR; TCRdb stores just in-frame clones and leaves some out. V, J and clone size are those of that table, while D and trimming were read from the DNA. The sample holds 75,000 or so clones, around 80% seen once. The rearrangement links TRBV10-3 to TRBJ2-1; TRBD1 aligns across 8 bases. The sequencing input was peripheral blood. The TCR sequence derives from a man between 60 and 75 years old with acute or convalescent COVID-19. Here the CDR3 DNA reads TGTGCCATCAAACAGGGGGAGATATACAATGAGCAGTTCTTC. Amino acid sequence: CAIKQGEIYNEQFF.